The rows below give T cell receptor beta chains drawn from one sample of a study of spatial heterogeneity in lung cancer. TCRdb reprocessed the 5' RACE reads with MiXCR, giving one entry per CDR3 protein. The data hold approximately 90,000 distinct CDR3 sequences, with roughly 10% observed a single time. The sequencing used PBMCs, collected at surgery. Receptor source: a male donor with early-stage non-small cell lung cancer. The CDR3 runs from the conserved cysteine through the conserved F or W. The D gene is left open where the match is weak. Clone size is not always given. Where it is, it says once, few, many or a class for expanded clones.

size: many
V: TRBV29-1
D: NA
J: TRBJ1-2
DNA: TGCAGCGTTGAAGATACCGACAGAGCCTATGGCTACACCTTC
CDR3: CSVEDTDRAYGYTF

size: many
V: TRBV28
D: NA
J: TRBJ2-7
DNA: TGTGCCAGCAGTTTACATCCGGGGGCCTACGAGCAGTACTTC
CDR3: CASSLHPGAYEQYF

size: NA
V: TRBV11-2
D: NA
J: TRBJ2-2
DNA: TGTGCCAGCAGCTTATCCCCCAACACCGGGGAGCTGTTTTTT
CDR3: CASSLSPNTGELFF

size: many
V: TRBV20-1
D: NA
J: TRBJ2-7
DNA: TGCAGTACCCCGTCCGGGTTTGGAACCTACGAGCAGTACTTC
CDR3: CSTPSGFGTYEQYF

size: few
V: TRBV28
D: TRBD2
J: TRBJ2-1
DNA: TGTGCCAGCAGTTTAAGCTCTAGCGGGAGGAGGCAGTTCTTC
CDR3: CASSLSSSGRRQFF

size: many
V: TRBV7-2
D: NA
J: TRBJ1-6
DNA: TGTGCCAGCAGCTTAAGTAATTCACCCCTCCACTTT
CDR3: CASSLSNSPLHF

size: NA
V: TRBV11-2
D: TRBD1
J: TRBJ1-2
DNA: TGTGCCAGCAGCCCGGGGACAGGGATCTATGGCTACACCTTC
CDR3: CASSPGTGIYGYTF

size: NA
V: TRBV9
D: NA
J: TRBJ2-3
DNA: TGTGCCAGCAGCGTAGGAGGAAACACAGATACGCAGTATTTT
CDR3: CASSVGGNTDTQYF

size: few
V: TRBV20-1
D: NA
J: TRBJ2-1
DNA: TGCAGTGCTTCGGATGGGAATGGAGCCTACAATGAGCAGTTCTTC
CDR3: CSASDGNGAYNEQFF

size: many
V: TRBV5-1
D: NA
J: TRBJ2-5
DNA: TGCGCCAGCCGCCCGTGGGGGCGTGGAGAGACCCAGTACTTC
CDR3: CASRPWGRGETQYF

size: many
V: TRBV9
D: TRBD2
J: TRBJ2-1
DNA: TGTGCCAGCAGCGCAGCGAGCGGGAGGGTTTCCTACAATGAGCAGTTCTTC
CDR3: CASSAASGRVSYNEQFF

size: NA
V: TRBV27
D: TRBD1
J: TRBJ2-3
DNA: TGTGCCAGCAGTCGCCGGGACAGGGGGCTGGTGACAGATACGCAGTATTTT
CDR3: CASSRRDRGLVTDTQYF

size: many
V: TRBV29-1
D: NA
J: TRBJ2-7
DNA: TGCAGCGGAAGCGACAGAAACTCCTACGAGCAGTACTTC
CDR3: CSGSDRNSYEQYF

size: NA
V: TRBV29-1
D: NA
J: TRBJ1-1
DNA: TGCAGCGGTGCTGAGGGAACTAACACTGAAGCTTTCTTT
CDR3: CSGAEGTNTEAFF

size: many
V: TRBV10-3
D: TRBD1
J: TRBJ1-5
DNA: TGTGCCAGCCAGGGACAGGGAAGCAATCAGCCCCAGCATTTT
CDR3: CASQGQGSNQPQHF

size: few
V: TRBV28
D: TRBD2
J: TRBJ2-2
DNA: TGTGCCAGCAGTCCCAGGACTAGCGGAGAGTACACCGGGGAGCTGTTTTTT
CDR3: CASSPRTSGEYTGELFF

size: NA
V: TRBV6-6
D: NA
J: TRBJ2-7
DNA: TGTGCCAGCAGTTACCCATCCGTCTACGAGCAGTACTTC
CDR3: CASSYPSVYEQYF

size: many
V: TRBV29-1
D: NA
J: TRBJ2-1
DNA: TGCAGCGTCAGAGGGCCATTGGACAATGAGCAGTTCTTC
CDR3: CSVRGPLDNEQFF

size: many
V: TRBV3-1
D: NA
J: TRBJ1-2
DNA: TGTGCCAGCAGCCAAGACTATGGCTACACCTTC
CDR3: CASSQDYGYTF

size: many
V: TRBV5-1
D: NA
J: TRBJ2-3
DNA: TGCGCCAGCAGCTTGACAGGTATCGGGACAGATACGCAGTATTTT
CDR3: CASSLTGIGTDTQYF

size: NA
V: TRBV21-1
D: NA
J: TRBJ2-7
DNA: TGTGCCAGCAGCAAGACAGGAACCTACGAGCAGTACTTC
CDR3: CASSKTGTYEQYF

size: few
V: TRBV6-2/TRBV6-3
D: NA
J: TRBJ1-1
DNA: TGTGCCAGCAGGGAAGGTGGACAGAACACTGAAGCTTTCTTT
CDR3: CASREGGQNTEAFF

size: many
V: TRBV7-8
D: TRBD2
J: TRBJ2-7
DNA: TGTGCCAGCAGCAAGCGGGAGGGAGTCTACTACGAGCAGTACTTC
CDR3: CASSKREGVYYEQYF

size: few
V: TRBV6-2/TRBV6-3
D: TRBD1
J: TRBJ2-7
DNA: TGTGCCAGCAGACCCCACAGGGACAGTTCCGCCGAGCAGTACTTC
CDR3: CASRPHRDSSAEQYF

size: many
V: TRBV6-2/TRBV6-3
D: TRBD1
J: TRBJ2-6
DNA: TGTGCCAGCAGCCGAGGGACAGGGGGCTCCGGGGCCAACGTCCTGACTTTC
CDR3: CASSRGTGGSGANVLTF

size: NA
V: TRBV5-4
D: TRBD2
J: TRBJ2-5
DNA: TGTGCCAGCAGCTTCTCCGGGGGGCAAGAGACCCAGTACTTC
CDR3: CASSFSGGQETQYF

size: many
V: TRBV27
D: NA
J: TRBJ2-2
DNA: TGTGCCAGCACCCAAGGTCGGGCTAGCGCGGAGCTGTTTTTT
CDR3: CASTQGRASAELFF

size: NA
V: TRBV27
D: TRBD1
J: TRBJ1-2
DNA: TGTGCCAGCAGTCCCCCGGACAGGGCCTATGGCTACACCTTC
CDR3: CASSPPDRAYGYTF

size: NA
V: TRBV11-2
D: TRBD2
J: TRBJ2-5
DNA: TGTGCCAGCAGCCCCGGGACTAAGGAAGAGACCCAGTACTTC
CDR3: CASSPGTKEETQYF

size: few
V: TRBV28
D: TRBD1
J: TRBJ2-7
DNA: TGTGCCAGCAGTGGCTCGGGACAGGTCATCTACGAGCAGTACTTC
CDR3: CASSGSGQVIYEQYF

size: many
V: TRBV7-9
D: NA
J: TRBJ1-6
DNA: TGTGCCAGCAGCTTAGAAGGAGGGAAAGGTTCACCCCTCCACTTT
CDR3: CASSLEGGKGSPLHF

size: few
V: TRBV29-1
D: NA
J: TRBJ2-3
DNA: TGCAGCGTTTCCGGTAGGACGGGCACAGATACGCAGTATTTT
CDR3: CSVSGRTGTDTQYF

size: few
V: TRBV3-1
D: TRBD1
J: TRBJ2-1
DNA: TGTGCCAGCAGCCAACCCCTCGACAGGGGAGGTCATAGTGAGCAGTTCTTC
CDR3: CASSQPLDRGGHSEQFF

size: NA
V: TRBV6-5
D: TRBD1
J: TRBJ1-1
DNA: TGTGCCAGCCAACAGGGGATTAACACTGAAGCTTTCTTT
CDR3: CASQQGINTEAFF

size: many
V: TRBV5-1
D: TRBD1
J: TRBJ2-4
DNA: TGCGCCAGCAGCCCCGGGACAGGATCACAGTACTTC
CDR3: CASSPGTGSQYF

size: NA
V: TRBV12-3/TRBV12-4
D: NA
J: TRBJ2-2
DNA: TGTGCCAGCAGTTCGCAGTGGGAGCTGTTTTTT
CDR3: CASSSQWELFF

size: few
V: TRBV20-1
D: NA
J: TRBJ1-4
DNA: TGCAGTGCTAGTTTTGGGACATATAATGAAAAACTGTTTTTT
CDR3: CSASFGTYNEKLFF

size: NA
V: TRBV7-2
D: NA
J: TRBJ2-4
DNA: TGTGCCAGCAGCTTAGTGAGGGGCATTCAGTACTTC
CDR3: CASSLVRGIQYF

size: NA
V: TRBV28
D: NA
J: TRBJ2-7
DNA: TGTGCCAGCAGATCCCACGGCAGGGTCTACGAGCAGTACTTC
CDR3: CASRSHGRVYEQYF

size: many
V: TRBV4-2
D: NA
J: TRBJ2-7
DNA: TGTGCCAGCAGCCCCCAGGGCAGTGGACTAACTTACGAGCAGTACTTC
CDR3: CASSPQGSGLTYEQYF

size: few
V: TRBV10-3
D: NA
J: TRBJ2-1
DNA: TGTGCCATCAGTGAGGGGCTAGAGGGTGAGCAGTCCTTC
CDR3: CAISEGLEGEQSF

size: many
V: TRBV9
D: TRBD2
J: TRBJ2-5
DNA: TGTGCCAGCAGCGTCGGGACTAGCGGGCGCCAAGAGACCCAGTACTTC
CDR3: CASSVGTSGRQETQYF

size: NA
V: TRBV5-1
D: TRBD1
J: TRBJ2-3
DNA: TGCGCCAGCAGCTTGCTGGGACAGACCACAGATACGCAGTATTTT
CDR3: CASSLLGQTTDTQYF

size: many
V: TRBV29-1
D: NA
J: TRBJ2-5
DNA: TGCAGCGCCGAGGGGTACGAGACCCAGTACTTC
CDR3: CSAEGYETQYF

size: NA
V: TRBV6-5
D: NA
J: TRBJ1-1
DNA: TGTGCCAGCAGTTACTCTGGGAGAACTGAAGCTTTCTTT
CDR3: CASSYSGRTEAFF